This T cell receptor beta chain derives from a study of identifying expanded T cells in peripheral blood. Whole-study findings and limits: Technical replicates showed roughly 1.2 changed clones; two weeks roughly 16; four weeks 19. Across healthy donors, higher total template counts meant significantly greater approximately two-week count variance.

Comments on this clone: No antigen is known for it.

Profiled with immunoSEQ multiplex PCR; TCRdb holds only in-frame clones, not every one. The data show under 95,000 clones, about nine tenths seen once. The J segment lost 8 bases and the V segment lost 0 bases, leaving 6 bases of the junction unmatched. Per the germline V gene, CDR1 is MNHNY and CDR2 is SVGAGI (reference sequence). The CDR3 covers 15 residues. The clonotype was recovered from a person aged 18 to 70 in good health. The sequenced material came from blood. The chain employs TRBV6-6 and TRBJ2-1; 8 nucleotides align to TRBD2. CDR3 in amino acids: CASSYSISGTDEQFF. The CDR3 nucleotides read TGTGCCAGCAGTTACTCGATTAGCGGGACCGATGAGCAGTTCTTC.